This T cell receptor beta chain was retrieved from a study of graft-versus-host responses after intestinal transplantation. Study details: Anti-thymocyte globulin induction preceded roughly 3 years of tacrolimus and steroid maintenance in all recipients.

The protocol was immunoSEQ multiplex PCR, while the TCRdb copy is restricted to in-frame clones and leaves out a portion. The sample holds some 83,000 clones, 91% seen once. As to this clone: Its antigen is as yet unknown.

This CDR3 comprises 14 residues. Trimming stripped 5 bases from V and 1 base from J, with 11 bases between. CDR1 ENHRY and CDR2 SYGVKD come from the germline V gene. The study's findings and limits: High graft-versus-host to host-versus-graft T cell clonal ratios marked allografts of patients with graft-donor macrochimerism. Declines in HvG clones occurring early post-transplant were associated with peak circulating GvH clone levels.

The TCR sequence derives from a human donor who received an intestinal transplant. The J gene is TRBJ1-1, the V gene TRBV10-3; D perhaps matches TRBD1 (6 bases). The sample was unstimulated CD4+ T cells sorted from spleen or lymph node cells, taken before intestinal transplant. The CDR3 DNA follows: TGTGCCATCAGTTCAGGGGCTTGGAACACTGAAGCTTTCTTT. Translated, it gives CAISSGAWNTEAFF.